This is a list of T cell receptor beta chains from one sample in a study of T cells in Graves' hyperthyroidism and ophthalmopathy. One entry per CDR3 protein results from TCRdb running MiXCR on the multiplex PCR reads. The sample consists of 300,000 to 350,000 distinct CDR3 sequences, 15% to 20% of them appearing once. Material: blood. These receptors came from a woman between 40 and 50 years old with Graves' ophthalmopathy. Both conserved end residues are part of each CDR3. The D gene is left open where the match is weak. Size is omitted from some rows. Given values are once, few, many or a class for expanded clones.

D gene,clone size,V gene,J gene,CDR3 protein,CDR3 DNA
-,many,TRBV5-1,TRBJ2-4,CASSPGRGTKNIQYF,TGCGCCAGCTCCCCTGGCCGGGGCACCAAAAACATTCAGTACTTC
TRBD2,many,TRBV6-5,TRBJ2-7,CASTFSGRADEQYF,TGTGCCAGCACCTTTAGCGGGAGGGCCGACGAGCAGTACTTC
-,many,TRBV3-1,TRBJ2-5,CASSQDRIIGETQYF,TGTGCCAGCAGCCAAGATAGGATAATCGGAGAGACCCAGTACTTC
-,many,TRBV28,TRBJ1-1,CASRPDGNTEAFF,TGTGCCAGCAGACCAGACGGGAACACTGAAGCTTTCTTT
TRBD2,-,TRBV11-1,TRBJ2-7,CASSSRLAGPHYEQYF,TGTGCCAGCAGCTCTAGACTAGCGGGACCACACTACGAGCAGTACTTC
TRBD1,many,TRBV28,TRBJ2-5,CASRSIGTAQETQYF,TGTGCCAGCAGATCAATCGGGACAGCTCAAGAGACCCAGTACTTC
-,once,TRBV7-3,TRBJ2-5,CASSLNPLGETQYF,TGTGCCAGCAGCTTAAACCCCCTCGGGGAGACCCAGTACTTC
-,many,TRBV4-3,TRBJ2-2,CASSQDIASLGELFF,TGCGCCAGCAGCCAAGATATAGCATCCCTCGGGGAGCTGTTTTTT
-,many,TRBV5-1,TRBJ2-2,CASSRGGITGELFF,TGCGCCAGCAGCAGAGGGGGTATTACCGGGGAGCTGTTTTTT
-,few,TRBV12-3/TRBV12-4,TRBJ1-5,CASSLVRVGQPQLF,TGTGCCAGCAGTTTAGTCCGGGTCGGTCAGCCCCAGCTTTTT
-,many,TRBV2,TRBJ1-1,CASSEQAMNTEAFF,TGTGCCAGCAGTGAACAGGCGATGAACACTGAAGCTTTCTTT
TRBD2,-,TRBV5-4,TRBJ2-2,CASSNIAGPPGELFF,TGTGCCAGCAGCAATATAGCGGGGCCCCCCGGGGAGCTGTTTTTT
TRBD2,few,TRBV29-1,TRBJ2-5,CSVDPGLAGVATQYF,TGCAGCGTTGACCCGGGACTAGCGGGAGTCGCGACCCAGTACTTC
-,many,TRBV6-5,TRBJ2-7,CASSSRRPGYEQYF,TGTGCCAGCAGTTCCCGGCGGCCGGGCTACGAGCAGTACTTC
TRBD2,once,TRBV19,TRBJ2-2,CASTLAGNTGELFF,TGTGCCAGTACTCTAGCGGGAAACACCGGGGAGCTGTTTTTT
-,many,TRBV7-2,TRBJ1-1,CASSQLPRNTEAFF,TGTGCCAGCAGCCAACTACCGAGGAACACTGAAGCTTTCTTT
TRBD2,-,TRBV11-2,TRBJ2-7,CASSYALAGPHYEQYF,TGTGCCAGCAGCTACGCCCTAGCGGGACCCCACTACGAGCAGTACTTC
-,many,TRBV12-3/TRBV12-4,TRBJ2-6,CASNPVGRDSSGANVLTF,TGTGCCAGCAATCCGGTTGGCCGTGACAGCTCTGGGGCCAACGTCCTGACTTTC
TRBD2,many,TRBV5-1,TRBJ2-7,CASSSTSGSSYEQYF,TGCGCCAGCAGCTCGACTAGCGGGAGCTCCTACGAGCAGTACTTC
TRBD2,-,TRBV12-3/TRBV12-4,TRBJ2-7,CASSKGLARYEQYF,TGTGCCAGCAGTAAGGGACTAGCCCGTTACGAGCAGTACTTC
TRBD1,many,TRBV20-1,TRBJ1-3,CSADRAGGNTIYF,TGCAGTGCTGACAGGGCGGGGGGAAACACCATATATTTT
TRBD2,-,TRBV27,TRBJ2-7,CASRGVSETSGAAYEQYF,TGTGCCAGCAGAGGGGTGTCGGAGACTAGCGGGGCCGCCTACGAGCAGTACTTC
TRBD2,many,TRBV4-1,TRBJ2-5,CASSQVAWAGGQETQYF,TGCGCCAGCAGCCAAGTCGCTTGGGCGGGAGGGCAAGAGACCCAGTACTTC
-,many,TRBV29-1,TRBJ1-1,CSTGWGRTEAFF,TGCAGCACCGGGTGGGGGAGAACTGAAGCTTTCTTT